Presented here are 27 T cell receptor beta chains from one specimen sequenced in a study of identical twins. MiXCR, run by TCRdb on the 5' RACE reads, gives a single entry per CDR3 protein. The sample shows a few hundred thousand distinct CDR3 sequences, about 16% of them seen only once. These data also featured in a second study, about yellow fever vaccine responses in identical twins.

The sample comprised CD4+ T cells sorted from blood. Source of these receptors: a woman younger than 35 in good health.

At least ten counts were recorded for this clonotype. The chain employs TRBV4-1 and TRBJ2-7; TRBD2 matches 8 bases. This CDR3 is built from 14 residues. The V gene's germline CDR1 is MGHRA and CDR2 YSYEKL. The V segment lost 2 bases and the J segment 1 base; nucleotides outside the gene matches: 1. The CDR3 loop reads CASSQTSGSYEQYF. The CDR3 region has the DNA TGCGCCAGCAGCCAAACTAGCGGATCCTACGAGCAGTACTTC.

The CDR3 here is CATSDTQTGLTDNEQFF. In DNA, the CDR3 is TGTGCCACCAGTGATACGCAAACAGGGTTAACGGACAATGAGCAGTTCTTC. The chain recombines TRBV24-1 with TRBJ2-1; tentative D call: TRBD1 (6 bases). The V gene's germline CDR1 is KGHDR and CDR2 SFDVKD. This CDR3 region has 17 residues. Trimming took off 3 bases at V and 5 bases at J, with 19 bases between the two ends.

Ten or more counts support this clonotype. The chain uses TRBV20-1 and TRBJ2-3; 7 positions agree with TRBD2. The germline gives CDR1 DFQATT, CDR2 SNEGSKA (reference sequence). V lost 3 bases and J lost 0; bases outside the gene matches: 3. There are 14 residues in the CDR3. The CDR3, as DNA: TGCAGTGCTAGCGCGGGAGCGAGCACAGATACGCAGTATTTT. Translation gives CSASAGASTDTQYF.

CDR3: CASSLDYPQWYF. In DNA form, the CDR3 reads TGTGCCAGCAGCCTCGACTACCCGCAGTGGTATTTT. The chain recombines TRBV7-9 with TRBJ2-3; TRBD2 might be the D (5 bases). V shed 5 bases and J shed 14 bases, with 17 bases lying between them. CDR3 length: 12 residues. The germline CDR1 and CDR2 sequences are SEHNR and FQNEAQ (reference sequence).

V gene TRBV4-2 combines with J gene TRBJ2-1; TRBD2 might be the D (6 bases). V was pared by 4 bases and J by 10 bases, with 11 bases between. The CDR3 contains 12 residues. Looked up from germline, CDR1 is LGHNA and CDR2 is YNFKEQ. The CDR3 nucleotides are TGTGCCAGCAGCCCGACCAGCGGGGAGCAGTTCTTC. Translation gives CASSPTSGEQFF.

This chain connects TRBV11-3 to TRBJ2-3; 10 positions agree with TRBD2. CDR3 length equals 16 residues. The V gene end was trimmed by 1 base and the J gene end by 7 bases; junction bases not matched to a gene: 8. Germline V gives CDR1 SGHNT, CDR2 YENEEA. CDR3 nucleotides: TGTGCCAGCAGCTTAGTCAGTGTGACTAGCGGGCATACGCAGTATTTT. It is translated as CASSLVSVTSGHTQYF. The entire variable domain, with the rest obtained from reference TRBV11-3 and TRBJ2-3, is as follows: EAGVVQSPRYKIIEKKQPVAFWCNPISGHNTLYWYLQNLGQGPELLIRYENEEAVDDSQLPKDRFSAERLKGVDSTLKIQPAELGDSAVYLCASSLVSVTSGHTQYFGPGTRLTVL.

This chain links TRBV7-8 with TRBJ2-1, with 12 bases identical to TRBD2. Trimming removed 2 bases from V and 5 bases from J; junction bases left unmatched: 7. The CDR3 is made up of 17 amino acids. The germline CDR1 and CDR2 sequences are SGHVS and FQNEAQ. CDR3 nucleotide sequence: TGTGCCAGCAGCTTAAGTCGGCTAGCGGGGGGGGACAATGAGCAGTTCTTC. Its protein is CASSLSRLAGGDNEQFF.

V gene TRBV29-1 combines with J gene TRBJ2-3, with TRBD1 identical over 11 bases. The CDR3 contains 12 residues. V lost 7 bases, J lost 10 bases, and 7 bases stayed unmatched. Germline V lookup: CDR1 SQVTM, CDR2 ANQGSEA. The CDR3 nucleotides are TGCAGCGCCAGGGGACAGGGGGATTCGCAGTATTTT. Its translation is CSARGQGDSQYF.

This CDR3 is CAALSFGYEQYF. Written as DNA, the CDR3 is TGTGCGGCTCTTAGTTTTGGCTACGAGCAGTACTTC. The chain combines TRBV28 with TRBJ2-7, with unresolved D. CDR3 size: 12 residues. Germline V gene sequence: CDR1 MDHEN, CDR2 SYDVKM.

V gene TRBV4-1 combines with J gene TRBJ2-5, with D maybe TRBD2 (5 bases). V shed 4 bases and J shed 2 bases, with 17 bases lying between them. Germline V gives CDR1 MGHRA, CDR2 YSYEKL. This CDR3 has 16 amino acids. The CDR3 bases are TGCGCCAGCAGCCCACGACTTATCGGGGTACAAGAGACCCAGTACTTC. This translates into CASSPRLIGVQETQYF.

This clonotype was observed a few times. The CDR3 sequence: CASSSTTREVNEKLFF. The CDR3 nucleotides read TGTGCCAGCAGTTCAACAACACGGGAGGTTAATGAAAAACTGTTTTTT. The chain has TRBV6-5 and TRBJ1-4; D remains unclear. The germline gives CDR1 MNHEY, CDR2 SVGAGI. The V end was cut by 4 bases, the J end by 4 bases, with 16 bases between. The CDR3 totals 16 residues.

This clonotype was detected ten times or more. In DNA, the CDR3 is TGCGCCAGCAGCTTGGAGGCTAATGAGCAGTTCTTC. Translating it yields CASSLEANEQFF. The chain employs TRBV5-1 and TRBJ2-1; no clear D. V shed 0 bases and J shed 7 bases, with 5 bases lying between them. The CDR3 is made up of 12 amino acids. Germline V gene sequence: CDR1 SGHRS, CDR2 YFSETQ. Using reference TRBV5-1 and TRBJ2-1 for the parts outside the CDR3, the full variable domain is KAGVTQTPRYLIKTRGQQVTLSCSPISGHRSVSWYQQTPGQGLQFLFEYFSETQRNKGNFPGRFSGRQFSNSRSEMNVSTLELGDSALYLCASSLEANEQFFGPGTRLTVL.

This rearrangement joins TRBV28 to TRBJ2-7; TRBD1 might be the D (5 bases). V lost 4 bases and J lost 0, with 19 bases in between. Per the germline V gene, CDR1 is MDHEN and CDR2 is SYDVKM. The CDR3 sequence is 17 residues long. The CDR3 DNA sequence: TGTGCCAGCAGTTCCAACCTCGACAGTGACAGCTCCTACGAGCAGTACGTC. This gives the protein CASSSNLDSDSSYEQYV.

The CDR3 spells CASSPGTGYETQYF. The CDR3 DNA follows: TGCGCCAGCAGCCCTGGGACAGGGTACGAGACCCAGTACTTC. The chain combines TRBV4-1 with TRBJ2-5; TRBD1 agrees at 9 bases. The CDR3 contains 14 residues. Germline V gene data show CDR1 as MGHRA and CDR2 as YSYEKL. Trimming cost V 4 bases and J 5 bases; bases outside gene matches: 5.

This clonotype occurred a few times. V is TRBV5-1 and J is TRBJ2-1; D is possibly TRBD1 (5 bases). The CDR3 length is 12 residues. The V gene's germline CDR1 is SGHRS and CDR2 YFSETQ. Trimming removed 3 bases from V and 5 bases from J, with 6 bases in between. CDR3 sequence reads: CASSSQDNEQFF. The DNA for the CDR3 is TGCGCCAGCAGCTCACAGGACAATGAGCAGTTCTTC.

The CDR3 DNA reads TGTGCCAGCAGTGGATTGACAGGGGCTCGGGGTACGCAGTATTTT. It is translated as CASSGLTGARGTQYF. This rearrangement joins TRBV6-1 to TRBJ2-3, with 8 bases fitting TRBD1. The V gene's germline CDR1 is MNHNS and CDR2 SASEGT. The CDR3 spans 15 residues. V lost 4 bases and J lost 8; bases outside the gene matches: 11.

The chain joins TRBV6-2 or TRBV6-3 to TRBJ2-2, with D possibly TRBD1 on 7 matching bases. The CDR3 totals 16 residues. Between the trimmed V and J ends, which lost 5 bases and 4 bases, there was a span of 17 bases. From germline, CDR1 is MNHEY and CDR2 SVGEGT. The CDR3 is CASSPPPGGGTGELFF. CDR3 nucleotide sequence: TGTGCCAGCAGTCCCCCCCCAGGGGGAGGCACCGGGGAGCTGTTTTTT.

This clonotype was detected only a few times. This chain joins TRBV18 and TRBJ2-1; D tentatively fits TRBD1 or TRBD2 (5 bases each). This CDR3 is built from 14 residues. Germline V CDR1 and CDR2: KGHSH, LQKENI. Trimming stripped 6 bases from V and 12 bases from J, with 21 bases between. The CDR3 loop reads CASSAGTPKEVQFF. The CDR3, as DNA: TGTGCCAGCTCGGCCGGGACCCCTAAAGAGGTGCAGTTCTTC.

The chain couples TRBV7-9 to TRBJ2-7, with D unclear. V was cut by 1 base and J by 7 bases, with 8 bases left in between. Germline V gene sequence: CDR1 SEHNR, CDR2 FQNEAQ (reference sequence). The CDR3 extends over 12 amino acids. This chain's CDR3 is CASSLDLGEQYV. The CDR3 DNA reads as TGTGCCAGCAGCTTAGACCTGGGGGAGCAGTACGTC.

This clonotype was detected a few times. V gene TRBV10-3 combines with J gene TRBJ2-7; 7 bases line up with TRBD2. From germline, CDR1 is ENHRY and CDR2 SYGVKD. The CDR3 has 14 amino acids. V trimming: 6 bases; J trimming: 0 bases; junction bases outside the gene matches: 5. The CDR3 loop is CAIRSGVSSYEQYF. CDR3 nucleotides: TGTGCCATCAGAAGCGGGGTAAGCTCCTACGAGCAGTACTTC.

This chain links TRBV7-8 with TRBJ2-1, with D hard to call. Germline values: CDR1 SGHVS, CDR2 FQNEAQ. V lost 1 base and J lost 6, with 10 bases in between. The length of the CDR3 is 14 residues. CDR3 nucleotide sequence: TGTGCCAGCAGCTTAGAGTCGCCGGGCAATGAGCAGTTCTTC. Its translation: CASSLESPGNEQFF.

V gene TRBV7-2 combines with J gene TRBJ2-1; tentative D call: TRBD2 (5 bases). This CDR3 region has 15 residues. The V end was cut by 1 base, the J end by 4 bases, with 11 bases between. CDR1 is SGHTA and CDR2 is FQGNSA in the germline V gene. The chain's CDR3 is CASSLGRTEYNEQFF. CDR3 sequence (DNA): TGTGCCAGCAGCTTAGGGAGGACGGAATACAATGAGCAGTTCTTC.

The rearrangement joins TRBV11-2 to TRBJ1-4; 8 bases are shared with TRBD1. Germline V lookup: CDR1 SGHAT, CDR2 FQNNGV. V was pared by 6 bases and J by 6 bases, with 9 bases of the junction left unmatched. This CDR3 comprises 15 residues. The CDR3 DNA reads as TGTGCCAGCAGTTTTTACCAGGGGGCCGATGAAAAACTGTTTTTT. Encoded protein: CASSFYQGADEKLFF.

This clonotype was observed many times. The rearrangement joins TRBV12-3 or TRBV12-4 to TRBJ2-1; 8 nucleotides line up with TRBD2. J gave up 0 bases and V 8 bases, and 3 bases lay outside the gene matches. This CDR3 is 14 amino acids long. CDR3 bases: TGTGCCAGCGCCAGCGGGAGCTCCTACAATGAGCAGTTCTTC. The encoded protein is CASASGSSYNEQFF.

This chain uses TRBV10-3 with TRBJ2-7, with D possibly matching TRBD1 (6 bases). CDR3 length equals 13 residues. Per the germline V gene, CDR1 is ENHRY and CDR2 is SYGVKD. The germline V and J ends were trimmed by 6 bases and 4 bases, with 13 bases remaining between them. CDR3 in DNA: TGTGCCATCAGCGAAACAGGGTGGTACGAGCAGTACTTC. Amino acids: CAISETGWYEQYF.

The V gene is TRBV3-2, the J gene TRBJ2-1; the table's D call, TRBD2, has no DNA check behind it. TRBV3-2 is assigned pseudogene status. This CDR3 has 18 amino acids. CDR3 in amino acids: CACRAFGHTSGSSDEQFF. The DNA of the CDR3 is TGTGCCTGCAGGGCTTTCGGCCACACTAGCGGGAGTAGCGATGAGCAGTTCTTC.

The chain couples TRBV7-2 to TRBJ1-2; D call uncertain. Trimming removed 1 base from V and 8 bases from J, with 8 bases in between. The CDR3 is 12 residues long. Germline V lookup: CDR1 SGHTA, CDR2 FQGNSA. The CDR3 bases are TGTGCCAGCAGCTTAGTAGGAGAGGGCTACACCTTC. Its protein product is CASSLVGEGYTF.